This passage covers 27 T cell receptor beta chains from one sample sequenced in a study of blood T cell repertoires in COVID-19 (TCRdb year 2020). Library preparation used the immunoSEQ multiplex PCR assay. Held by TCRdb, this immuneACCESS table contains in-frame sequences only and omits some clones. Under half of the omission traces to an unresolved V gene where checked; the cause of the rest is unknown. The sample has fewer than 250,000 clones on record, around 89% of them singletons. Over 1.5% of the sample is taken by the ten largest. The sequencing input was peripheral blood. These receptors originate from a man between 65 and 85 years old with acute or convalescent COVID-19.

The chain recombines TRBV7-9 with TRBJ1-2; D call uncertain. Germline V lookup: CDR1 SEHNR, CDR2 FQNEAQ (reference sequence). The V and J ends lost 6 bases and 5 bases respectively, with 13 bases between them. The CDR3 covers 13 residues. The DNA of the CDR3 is TGTGCCAGCAGTCCAGCCCGGAGATATGGCTACACCTTC. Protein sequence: CASSPARRYGYTF.

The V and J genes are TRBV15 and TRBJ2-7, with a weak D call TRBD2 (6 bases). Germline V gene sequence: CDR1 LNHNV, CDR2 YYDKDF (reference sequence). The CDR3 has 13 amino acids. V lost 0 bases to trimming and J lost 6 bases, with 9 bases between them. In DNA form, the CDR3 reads TGTGCCACCAGCAGAGAGCGGGGCGGCGAGCAGTACTTC. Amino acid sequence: CATSRERGGEQYF. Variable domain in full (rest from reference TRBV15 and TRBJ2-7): DAMVIQNPRYQVTQFGKPVTLSCSQTLNHNVMYWYQQKSSQAPKLLFHYYDKDFNNEADTPDNFQSRRPNTSFCFLDIRSPGLGDTAMYLCATSRERGGEQYFGPGTRLTVT.

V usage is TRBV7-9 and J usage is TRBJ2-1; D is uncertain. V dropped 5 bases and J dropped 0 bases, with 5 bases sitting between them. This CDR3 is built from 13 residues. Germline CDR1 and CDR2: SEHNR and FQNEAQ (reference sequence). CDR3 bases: TGTGCCAGCAGCCCCAGCTCCTACAATGAGCAGTTCTTC. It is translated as CASSPSSYNEQFF.

CDR3 DNA: TGTGCCAGTAGACCGACCACAGGCCACTCTGGAAACACCATATATTTT. It yields the protein CASRPTTGHSGNTIYF. The rearrangement links TRBV19 to TRBJ1-3; D perhaps matches TRBD1 (5 bases). Germline V lookup: CDR1 LNHDA, CDR2 SQIVND (reference sequence). The CDR3 has 16 amino acids. The V end lost 6 bases, the J end lost 0 bases, and 15 bases lay between the germline ends.

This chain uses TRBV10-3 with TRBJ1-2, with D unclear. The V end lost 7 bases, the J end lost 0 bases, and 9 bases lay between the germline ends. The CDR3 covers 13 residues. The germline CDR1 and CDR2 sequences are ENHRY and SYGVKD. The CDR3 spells CAITGVANYGYTF. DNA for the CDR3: TGTGCCATCACGGGTGTAGCTAACTATGGCTACACCTTC.

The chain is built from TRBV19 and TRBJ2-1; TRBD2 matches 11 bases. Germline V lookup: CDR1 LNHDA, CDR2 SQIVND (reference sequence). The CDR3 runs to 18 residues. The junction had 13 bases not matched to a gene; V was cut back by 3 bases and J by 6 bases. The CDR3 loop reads CASSIGLAGGSLRNEQFF. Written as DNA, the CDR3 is TGTGCCAGTAGTATTGGCCTAGCGGGAGGATCCCTACGCAATGAGCAGTTCTTC.

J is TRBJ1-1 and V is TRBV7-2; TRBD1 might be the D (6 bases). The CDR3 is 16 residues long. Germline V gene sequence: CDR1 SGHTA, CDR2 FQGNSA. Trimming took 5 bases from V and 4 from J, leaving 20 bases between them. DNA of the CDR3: TGTGCCAGCAGCCCCGAATGGGGGCGGGGGGGCACTGAAGCTTTCTTT. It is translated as CASSPEWGRGGTEAFF.

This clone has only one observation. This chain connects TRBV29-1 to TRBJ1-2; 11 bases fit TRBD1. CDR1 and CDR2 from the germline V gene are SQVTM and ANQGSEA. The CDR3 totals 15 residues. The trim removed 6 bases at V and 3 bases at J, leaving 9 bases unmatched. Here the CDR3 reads CSVSDRGQSDYGYTF. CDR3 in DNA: TGCAGCGTCTCGGACAGGGGGCAGTCGGACTATGGCTACACCTTC.

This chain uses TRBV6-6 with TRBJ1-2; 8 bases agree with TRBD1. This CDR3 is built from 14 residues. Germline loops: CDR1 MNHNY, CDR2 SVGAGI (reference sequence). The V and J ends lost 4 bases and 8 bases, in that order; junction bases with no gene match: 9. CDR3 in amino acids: CASSFVQGARGYTF. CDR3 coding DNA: TGTGCCAGCAGTTTTGTGCAGGGGGCGCGAGGCTACACCTTC.

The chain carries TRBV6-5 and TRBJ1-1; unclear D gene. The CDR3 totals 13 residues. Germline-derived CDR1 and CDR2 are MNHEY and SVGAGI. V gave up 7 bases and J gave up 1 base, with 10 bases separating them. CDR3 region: CASTLRENTEAFF. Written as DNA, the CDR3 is TGTGCCAGCACCCTCCGGGAGAACACTGAAGCTTTCTTT.

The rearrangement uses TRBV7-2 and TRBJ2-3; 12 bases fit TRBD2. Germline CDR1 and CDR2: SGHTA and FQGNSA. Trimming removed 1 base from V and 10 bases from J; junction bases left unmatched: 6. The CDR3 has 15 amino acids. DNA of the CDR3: TGTGCCAGCAGCTTAGTTGGGGGGACTAGCGGGTCGCAGTATTTT. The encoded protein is CASSLVGGTSGSQYF.

CDR3: CSVVGGQDNTDTQYF. The CDR3 DNA follows: TGCAGCGTTGTCGGTGGGCAGGACAACACAGATACGCAGTATTTT. The rearrangement uses TRBV29-1 and TRBJ2-3, with D tentatively TRBD1 (5 bases). The germline V gene encodes CDR1 SQVTM and CDR2 ANQGSEA. CDR3 length: 15 amino acids. Trimming pared 4 bases from V and 2 bases from J, leaving 16 bases between.

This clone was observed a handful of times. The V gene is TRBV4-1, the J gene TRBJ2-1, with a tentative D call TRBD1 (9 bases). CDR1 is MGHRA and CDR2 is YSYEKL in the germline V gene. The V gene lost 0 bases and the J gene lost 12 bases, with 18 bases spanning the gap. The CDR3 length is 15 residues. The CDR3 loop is CASSQEQGAGTRQFF. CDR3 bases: TGCGCCAGCAGCCAAGAACAGGGGGCCGGGACTAGGCAGTTCTTC.

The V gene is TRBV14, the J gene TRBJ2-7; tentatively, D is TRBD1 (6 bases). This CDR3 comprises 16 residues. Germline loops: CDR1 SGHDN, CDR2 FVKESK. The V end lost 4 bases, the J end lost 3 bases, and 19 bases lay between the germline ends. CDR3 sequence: CASSPRVGQSDYEQYF. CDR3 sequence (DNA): TGTGCCAGCAGCCCTCGCGTAGGACAGTCAGACTACGAGCAGTACTTC.

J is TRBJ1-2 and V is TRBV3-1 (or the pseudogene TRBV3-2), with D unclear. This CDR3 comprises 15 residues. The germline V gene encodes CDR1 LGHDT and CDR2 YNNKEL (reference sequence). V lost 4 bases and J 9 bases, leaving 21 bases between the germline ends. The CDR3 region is CASSPDLLAPGSYTF. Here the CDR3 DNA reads TGTGCCAGCAGCCCGGACCTCCTGGCCCCCGGGAGCTACACCTTC.

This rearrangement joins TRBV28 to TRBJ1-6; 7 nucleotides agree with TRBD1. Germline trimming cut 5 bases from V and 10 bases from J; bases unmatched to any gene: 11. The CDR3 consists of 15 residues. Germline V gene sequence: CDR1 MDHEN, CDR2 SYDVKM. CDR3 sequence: CASSLRDSSLSPLHF. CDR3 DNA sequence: TGTGCCAGCAGTCTAAGGGACAGTAGTCTCTCACCCCTCCACTTT.

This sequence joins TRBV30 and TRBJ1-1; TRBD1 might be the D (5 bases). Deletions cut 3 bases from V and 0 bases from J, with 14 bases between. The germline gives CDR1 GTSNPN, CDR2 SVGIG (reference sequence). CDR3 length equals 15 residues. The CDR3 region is CAWSPWGGVNTEAFF. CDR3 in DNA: TGTGCCTGGAGCCCGTGGGGGGGGGTGAACACTGAAGCTTTCTTT. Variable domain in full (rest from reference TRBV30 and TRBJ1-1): SQTIHQWPATLVQPVGSPLSLECTVEGTSNPNLYWYRQAAGRGLQLLFYSVGIGQISSEVPQNLSASRPQDRQFILSSKKLLLSDSGFYLCAWSPWGGVNTEAFFGQGTRLTVV.

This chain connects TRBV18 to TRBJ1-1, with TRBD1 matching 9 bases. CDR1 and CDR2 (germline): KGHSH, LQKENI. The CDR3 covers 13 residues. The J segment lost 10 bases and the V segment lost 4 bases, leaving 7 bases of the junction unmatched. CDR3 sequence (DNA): TGTGCCAGCTCACTTGGGACAGGGTCGGGAGCTTTCTTT. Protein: CASSLGTGSGAFF.

CDR3 DNA sequence: TGTGCCACCAGTGATCCTCGGACAGGGGGCGAGGAGACCCAGTACTTC. Its translation is CATSDPRTGGEETQYF. The chain uses TRBV24-1 and TRBJ2-5; 11 bases match TRBD1. V lost 3 bases to trimming and J lost 5 bases; unmatched junction nucleotides: 7. CDR1 and CDR2 (germline): KGHDR, SFDVKD. The length of the CDR3 is 16 residues.

The CDR3 sequence: CASSLLASTQYF. Written as DNA, the CDR3 is TGTGCCAGCAGTTTATTAGCTTCCACGCAGTATTTT. V usage is TRBV28 and J usage is TRBJ2-3, with no clear D. V was trimmed by 1 base and J by 9 bases, leaving 8 bases between them. The length of the CDR3 is 12 residues. Germline CDR1 is MDHEN and CDR2 is SYDVKM.

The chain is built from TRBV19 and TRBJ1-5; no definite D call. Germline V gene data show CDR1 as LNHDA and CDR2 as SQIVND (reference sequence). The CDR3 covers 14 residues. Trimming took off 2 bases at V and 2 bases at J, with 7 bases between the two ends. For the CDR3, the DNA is TGTGCCAGTAGTATATCTTCCGGCAATCAGCCCCAGCATTTT. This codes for CASSISSGNQPQHF.

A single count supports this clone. The CDR3 nucleotides are TGTGCCAGCAGCGGAGGACAGAGTCTCTACGAGCAGTACTTC. Translation: CASSGGQSLYEQYF. The chain combines TRBV7-6 with TRBJ2-7; possible D gene TRBD1, 6 bases. Germline CDR1 SGHVS, CDR2 FNYEAQ. This CDR3 is 14 amino acids long. V was cut by 5 bases and J by 3 bases, with 14 bases left in between.

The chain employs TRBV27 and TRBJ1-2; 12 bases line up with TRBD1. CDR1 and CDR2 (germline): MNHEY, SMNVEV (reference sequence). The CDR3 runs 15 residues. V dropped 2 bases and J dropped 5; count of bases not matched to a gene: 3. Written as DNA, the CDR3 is TGTGCCAGCAGTTTAGGGACAGGGGGCAAGTATGGCTACACCTTC. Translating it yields CASSLGTGGKYGYTF.

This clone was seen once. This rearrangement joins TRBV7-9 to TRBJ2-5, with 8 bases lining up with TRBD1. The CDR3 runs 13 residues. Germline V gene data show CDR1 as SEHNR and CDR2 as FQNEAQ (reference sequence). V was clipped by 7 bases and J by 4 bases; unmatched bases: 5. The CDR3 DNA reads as TGTGCCAGCACCAGGGGGCAGGTAGAGACCCAGTACTTC. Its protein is CASTRGQVETQYF.

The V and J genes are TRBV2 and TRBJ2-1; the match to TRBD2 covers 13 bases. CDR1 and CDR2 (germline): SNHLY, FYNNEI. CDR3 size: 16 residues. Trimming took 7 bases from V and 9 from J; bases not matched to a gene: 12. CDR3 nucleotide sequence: TGTGCCAGCAATAGACTAGCGGGAGGAATTGGCGGTGAGCAGTTCTTC. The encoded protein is CASNRLAGGIGGEQFF. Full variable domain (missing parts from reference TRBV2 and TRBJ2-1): EPEVTQTPSHQVTQMGQEVILRCVPISNHLYFYWYRQILGQKVEFLVSFYNNEISEKSEIFDDQFSVERPDGSNFTLKIRSTKLEDSAMYFCASNRLAGGIGGEQFFGPGTRLTVL.

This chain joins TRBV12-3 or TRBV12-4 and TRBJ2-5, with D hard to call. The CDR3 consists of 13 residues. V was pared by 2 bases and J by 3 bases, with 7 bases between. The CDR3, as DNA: TGTGCCAGCAGTTTATACTCCGAAGAGACCCAGTACTTC. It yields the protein CASSLYSEETQYF.

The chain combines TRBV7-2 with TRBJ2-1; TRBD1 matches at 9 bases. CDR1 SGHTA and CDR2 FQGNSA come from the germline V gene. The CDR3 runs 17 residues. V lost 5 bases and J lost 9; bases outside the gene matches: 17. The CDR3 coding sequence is TGTGCCAGCAGCATTACAGGGGGCGTCTATACGTCGAGTGAGCAGTTCTTC. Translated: CASSITGGVYTSSEQFF.